These T cell receptor beta chains were read from a single sample in a study of patients with pleural tuberculosis. TCRdb itself ran the reads through MiXCR, one entry per CDR3 protein. The sample lists some 48,000 distinct CDR3 sequences; approximately 7.9% were seen once. These receptors were obtained from a human donor with pleural tuberculosis. CDR3s include the opening cysteine and the closing phenylalanine or tryptophan. A D gene is named only where the DNA matches it firmly. A clone size is listed for some rows: how often the clone was seen (once, few, many), or a class if it is expanded.

clone_size	d_call	v_call	cdr3_length	j_call	cdr3_aa	cdr3_nt
many	NA	TRBV27	14	TRBJ2-7	CASRTTQYSYEQYF	TGTGCCAGCAGGACAACACAGTACTCCTACGAGCAGTACTTC
many	NA	TRBV6-2/TRBV6-3	14	TRBJ1-1	CASSYAILNTEAFF	TGTGCCAGCAGTTACGCCATCTTGAACACTGAAGCTTTCTTT
many	TRBD1	TRBV19	15	TRBJ1-6	CASTKGQGYTSPLHF	TGTGCCAGTACCAAAGGACAGGGGTATACTTCACCCCTCCACTTT
many	TRBD2	TRBV4-2	15	TRBJ2-5	CASSPLAGIQETQYF	TGTGCCAGCAGCCCTCTAGCGGGGATCCAAGAGACCCAGTACTTC
many	NA	TRBV2	15	TRBJ1-2	CASSESGFELYGYTF	TGTGCCAGCAGTGAGTCGGGGTTCGAACTCTATGGCTACACCTTC
many	TRBD2	TRBV20-1	15	TRBJ2-3	CSARAASGVTDTQYF	TGCAGTGCTAGGGCTGCTAGCGGGGTCACAGATACGCAGTATTTT
many	NA	TRBV20-1	17	TRBJ2-3	CSARGELAAGGTDTQYF	TGCAGTGCTAGAGGTGAACTCGCGGCGGGTGGCACAGATACGCAGTATTTT
many	NA	TRBV20-1	14	TRBJ1-2	CSAREPRKGYGYTF	TGCAGTGCTAGAGAACCTCGTAAGGGCTATGGCTACACCTTC
many	TRBD2	TRBV13	16	TRBJ2-5	CASSPMSGRGRETQYF	TGTGCCAGCAGCCCAATGTCCGGGAGGGGTCGGGAGACCCAGTACTTC
few	TRBD2	TRBV14	15	TRBJ2-3	CASSLGLGIADTQYF	TGTGCCAGCAGCCTAGGACTAGGGATCGCAGATACGCAGTATTTT
many	TRBD2	TRBV12-3/TRBV12-4	15	TRBJ2-2	CASSLTSGGTGELFF	TGTGCCAGCAGTTTGACTAGCGGGGGCACCGGGGAGCTGTTTTTT
many	NA	TRBV2	14	TRBJ1-1	CASSELNSNTEAFF	TGTGCCAGCAGTGAACTTAACAGCAACACTGAAGCTTTCTTT
many	NA	TRBV6-2/TRBV6-3	14	TRBJ2-5	CASSYAGTTETQYF	TGTGCCAGCAGTTACGCCGGGACCACAGAGACCCAGTACTTC
NA	NA	TRBV12-3/TRBV12-4	16	TRBJ1-4	CASRHKEHPAREKLFF	TGTGCCAGCAGACACAAAGAACACCCCGCCAGGGAAAAACTGTTTTTT
many	TRBD1	TRBV15	18	TRBJ1-1	CATSRDRAGGFMNTEAFF	TGTGCCACCAGCAGAGACAGGGCAGGGGGCTTCATGAACACTGAAGCTTTCTTT
many	TRBD1	TRBV3-1	16	TRBJ2-7	CASSQDRGQGTYEQYF	TGTGCCAGCAGCCAAGATAGGGGACAGGGAACCTACGAGCAGTACTTC
many	NA	TRBV20-1	14	TRBJ1-1	CSATSGDSRPEAFF	TGCAGTGCCACAAGCGGGGACTCCCGGCCTGAAGCTTTCTTT
many	TRBD2	TRBV12-3/TRBV12-4	16	TRBJ2-1	CASSPPTSGRGGEQFF	TGTGCCAGCAGTCCTCCCACTAGCGGGAGGGGTGGGGAGCAGTTCTTC
many	TRBD1	TRBV11-2	15	TRBJ2-7	CASSLVQGGTYEQYF	TGTGCCAGCAGCTTAGTACAGGGGGGCACCTACGAGCAGTACTTC
many	NA	TRBV6-2/TRBV6-3	14	TRBJ2-5	CASSYSSQQETQYF	TGTGCCAGCAGTTACTCGAGTCAGCAAGAGACCCAGTACTTC
many	TRBD1	TRBV25-1	16	TRBJ2-3	CASSPTGQGFPDTQYF	TGTGCCAGCAGTCCCACCGGACAGGGGTTCCCAGATACGCAGTATTTT
many	NA	TRBV11-2	14	TRBJ1-5	CASSLELRGQPQHF	TGTGCCAGCAGCTTAGAACTGAGGGGTCAGCCCCAGCATTTT
few	NA	TRBV12-5	12	TRBJ2-1	CASGTMNDEQFF	TGTGCTAGTGGTACCATGAACGATGAGCAGTTCTTC
many	TRBD1	TRBV29-1	13	TRBJ1-1	CSTRQGGNTEAFF	TGCAGCACCCGACAGGGGGGGAACACTGAAGCTTTCTTT
many	NA	TRBV6-2/TRBV6-3	12	TRBJ2-2	CASSAATGELFF	TGTGCCAGCTCCGCAGCCACCGGGGAGCTGTTTTTT
many	TRBD1	TRBV28	17	TRBJ2-7	CASSSTTGMVVAYEQYF	TGTGCCAGCAGTTCCACGACAGGGATGGTAGTCGCCTACGAGCAGTACTTC
many	NA	TRBV28	11	TRBJ2-1	CASSPHNEQFF	TGTGCCAGCAGCCCGCACAATGAGCAGTTCTTC
many	TRBD2	TRBV12-3/TRBV12-4	15	TRBJ2-3	CASGPQTSGTNTQYF	TGTGCCAGCGGCCCCCAGACTAGCGGGACGAATACGCAGTATTTT
many	TRBD2	TRBV7-3	18	TRBJ2-1	CASSLNADPWTSTNEQFF	TGTGCCAGCAGCTTAAACGCTGATCCCTGGACTAGCACCAATGAGCAGTTCTTC
many	NA	TRBV12-3/TRBV12-4	16	TRBJ2-1	CASSLQSGRSYNEQFF	TGTGCCAGCAGTTTACAATCGGGAAGGTCCTACAATGAGCAGTTCTTC
many	NA	TRBV14	13	TRBJ1-1	CASSQLMNTEAFF	TGTGCCAGCAGTCAGCTAATGAACACTGAAGCTTTCTTT
many	NA	TRBV20-1	12	TRBJ2-5	CSARGRQETQYF	TGCAGTGCTAGAGGGCGTCAAGAGACCCAGTACTTC
many	NA	TRBV4-2	14	TRBJ1-1	CASSLHQGPTEAFF	TGTGCCAGCAGCCTCCACCAGGGGCCCACTGAAGCTTTCTTT
many	NA	TRBV11-2	15	TRBJ2-5	CASSLWRARDETQYF	TGTGCCAGCAGCTTATGGCGGGCCAGGGATGAGACCCAGTACTTC
many	NA	TRBV19	17	TRBJ2-2	CASSMNMRDGNTGELFF	TGTGCCAGTAGTATGAATATGCGGGACGGGAACACCGGGGAGCTGTTTTTT
NA	TRBD2	TRBV29-1	14	TRBJ2-1	CSVGTSVAYNEQFF	TGCAGCGTAGGGACTAGCGTTGCCTACAATGAGCAGTTCTTC
many	NA	TRBV29-1	11	TRBJ2-1	CSVRKEAEQFF	TGCAGCGTCCGAAAAGAGGCTGAGCAGTTCTTC
many	TRBD1	TRBV2	18	TRBJ2-1	CASSERGLGGAQYNEQFF	TGTGCCAGCAGTGAAAGGGGGCTTGGGGGAGCACAGTACAATGAGCAGTTCTTC
many	TRBD1	TRBV20-1	15	TRBJ1-5	CSASLGQNPNQPQHF	TGCAGTGCTAGTTTGGGACAGAACCCCAATCAGCCCCAGCATTTT